The 24 T cell receptor beta chains below come from one sample, sequenced in a study of T cell responses to AZD1222 COVID-19 vaccine. Only in-frame clones appear in the TCRdb table, and some are missing; sequencing was by immunoSEQ multiplex PCR. Among roughly 93,000 clones listed, approximately 86% were seen once. The source material was peripheral blood, sampled on day 0 of AZD1222 vaccination. The receptors originated from an adult in good health.

J is TRBJ1-2 and V is TRBV7-6; 8 nucleotides match TRBD1. This CDR3 has 14 residues. In germline, CDR1 is SGHVS, CDR2 FNYEAQ. V gave up 6 bases and J gave up 6 bases; unmatched junction bases: 9. CDR3 DNA sequence: TGTGCCAGCAGTTATGCAGGGGGCGGAAATGGCTACACCTTC. As protein: CASSYAGGGNGYTF.

This clone was observed once. V gene TRBV7-4 combines with J gene TRBJ2-7; TRBD2 matches at 7 bases. Germline V CDR1 and CDR2: SGHVT, SQSDAQ. The V gene end was trimmed by 5 bases and the J gene end by 1 base; junction bases not matched to a gene: 14. The CDR3 has 17 residues. DNA of the CDR3: TGTGCCAGCAGCCCCCCCGGGGAGGGGTGGGTTTCCTACGAGCAGTACTTC. It encodes CASSPPGEGWVSYEQYF. The full variable domain, completed using reference TRBV7-4 and TRBJ2-7, is GAGVSQSPRYKVAKRGRDVALRCDSISGHVTLYWYRQTLGQGSEVLTYSQSDAQRDKSGRPSGRFSAERPERSVSTLKIQRTEQGDSAVYLCASSPPGEGWVSYEQYFGPGTRLTVT.

The rearrangement links TRBV2 to TRBJ1-2, with 7 bases identical to TRBD1. CDR3 length equals 13 residues. The germline V gene encodes CDR1 SNHLY and CDR2 FYNNEI. The V gene end was trimmed by 5 bases and the J gene end by 7 bases; junction bases not matched to a gene: 7. The CDR3 spells CASSITGAGGYTF. In DNA, the CDR3 is TGTGCCAGCAGTATAACAGGGGCTGGTGGCTACACCTTC.

V gene TRBV10-2 combines with J gene TRBJ2-5; D perhaps matches TRBD1 (6 bases). V lost 2 bases and J lost 5, with 15 bases in between. CDR1 and CDR2 from the germline V gene are WSHSY and SAAADI. This CDR3 spans 15 amino acids. In nucleotides, the CDR3 is TGCGCCAGCAGTGAGCCGGGGACAACCGCGGAGACCCAGTACTTC. It codes for CASSEPGTTAETQYF.

This rearrangement joins TRBV6-2 or TRBV6-3 to TRBJ2-2; 16 nucleotides match TRBD2. The germline V gene has CDR1 MNHEY and CDR2 SVGEGT. The CDR3 is 20 residues long. V trimming: 6 bases; J trimming: 0 bases; junction bases outside the gene matches: 10. The CDR3 is CASSVGPGLAGGTNTGELFF. The DNA for the CDR3 is TGTGCCAGCAGCGTAGGGCCGGGACTAGCGGGAGGGACGAACACCGGGGAGCTGTTTTTT.

The chain employs TRBV5-8 and TRBJ2-5; perhaps TRBD2 as D (7 bases). Germline V gene data show CDR1 as SGHTS and CDR2 as YDEGEE. V dropped 4 bases and J dropped 0 bases, with 13 bases sitting between them. The CDR3 runs 15 residues. The CDR3 region is CASSPGGGHQETQYF. Here the CDR3 DNA reads TGTGCCAGCAGCCCTGGGGGGGGCCACCAAGAGACCCAGTACTTC.

This chain connects TRBV19 to TRBJ2-1; the match to TRBD2 covers 8 bases. Trimming cost V 6 bases and J 0 bases; bases outside gene matches: 4. Germline assignment: CDR1 LNHDA and CDR2 SQIVND (reference sequence). The CDR3 is 15 amino acids. In DNA, the CDR3 is TGTGCCAGTAGCTTAGCGGGGCCCTCCTACAATGAGCAGTTCTTC. Its protein is CASSLAGPSYNEQFF.

This clone is labeled as large (0.1 to 1%). Here the CDR3 reads CASSIDRGRGEAFF. Here the CDR3 DNA reads TGTGCCAGTAGTATAGATCGGGGGAGGGGTGAAGCTTTCTTT. The chain uses TRBV19 and TRBJ1-1; D is perhaps TRBD1 (5 bases). This CDR3 contains 14 residues. The V gene lost 0 bases and the J gene lost 7 bases, with 12 bases spanning the gap. Germline CDR1 LNHDA, CDR2 SQIVND (reference sequence).

The rearrangement joins TRBV24-1 to TRBJ1-5, with a tentative D call TRBD1 (6 bases). The CDR3 loop spans 17 amino acids. Trimming removed 2 bases at V and 1 base at J, with 14 bases between. CDR1 is KGHDR, CDR2 SFDVKD, per germline. In DNA, the CDR3 is TGTGCCACCAGTGATTCCAAGGGGGTCCGAAGCAATCAGCCCCAGCATTTT. As protein: CATSDSKGVRSNQPQHF.

The chain has TRBV6-6 and TRBJ1-4; D is undetermined. The V end was cut by 2 bases, the J end by 7 bases, with 8 bases between. This CDR3 is 13 amino acids long. The germline gives CDR1 MNHNY, CDR2 SVGAGI (reference sequence). The CDR3 nucleotides read TGTGCCAGCAGTTACGTTGGATTTGAAAAACTGTTTTTT. Its translation is CASSYVGFEKLFF.

V and J are TRBV28 and TRBJ1-2; weak D call: TRBD1 (5 bases). The V and J ends lost 4 bases and 4 bases respectively, with 7 bases between them. Germline-derived CDR1 and CDR2 are MDHEN and SYDVKM. The CDR3 has 12 residues. The CDR3 region has the DNA TGTGCCAGCAGTTCTCAGGGCTATGGCTACACCTTC. Amino acid sequence: CASSSQGYGYTF.

Comment on this clone: Other DNA sequences in the sample encode the same CDR3. This rearrangement joins TRBV6-1 to TRBJ1-5; D unclear. Per the germline V gene, CDR1 is MNHNS and CDR2 is SASEGT. CDR3 length: 13 residues. The V gene lost 2 bases and the J gene lost 4 bases, with 6 bases spanning the gap. Here the CDR3 reads CASSESGNQPQHF. Written as DNA, the CDR3 is TGTGCCAGCAGTGAATCCGGGAATCAGCCCCAGCATTTT.

This chain links TRBV7-2 with TRBJ1-4; D gene uncertain. Between the trimmed V and J ends, which lost 6 bases and 2 bases, there was a span of 10 bases. Germline V gene lookup returns CDR1 SGHTA and CDR2 FQGNSA. The CDR3 totals 14 residues. The CDR3 nucleotides read TGTGCCAGCAGAAACGGGCCCACTAATGAAAAACTGTTTTTT. It is translated as CASRNGPTNEKLFF.

This clone turned up a few times. The rearrangement links TRBV19 to TRBJ2-7; 9 bases agree with TRBD1. The V gene end was trimmed by 3 bases and the J gene end by 2 bases; junction bases not matched to a gene: 5. Germline V gene lookup returns CDR1 LNHDA and CDR2 SQIVND (reference sequence). This CDR3 has 15 amino acids. This chain's CDR3 is CASSMPGQGTYEQYF. As DNA, the CDR3 is TGTGCCAGTAGTATGCCGGGACAGGGAACCTACGAGCAGTACTTC.

The V gene is TRBV15, the J gene TRBJ2-2; no clear D gene. V lost 1 base, J lost 0 bases, and 6 bases lay in between. The CDR3 spans 15 residues. Germline values: CDR1 LNHNV, CDR2 YYDKDF (reference sequence). The CDR3: CATSRGEANTGELFF. The DNA for the CDR3 is TGTGCCACCAGCAGAGGAGAAGCGAACACCGGGGAGCTGTTTTTT.

The chain is built from TRBV19 and TRBJ2-3; D possibly corresponds to TRBD1 (6 bases). The CDR3 covers 14 residues. V shed 3 bases and J shed 7 bases, with 14 bases lying between them. Germline CDR1 reads LNHDA; CDR2 reads SQIVND (reference sequence). The CDR3 DNA reads TGTGCCAGTAGTATTAGGGCAGGGGAAAATACGCAGTATTTT. Translation: CASSIRAGENTQYF.

This chain uses TRBV24-1 with TRBJ2-1, with 7 bases that match TRBD1. Germline V gene data show CDR1 as KGHDR and CDR2 as SFDVKD. V lost 7 bases, J lost 0 bases, and 2 bases stayed unmatched. The CDR3 covers 14 residues. CDR3 protein: CATRQGSSYNEQFF. CDR3 nucleotide sequence: TGTGCCACCAGACAGGGGAGCTCCTACAATGAGCAGTTCTTC.

This chain links TRBV12-3 or TRBV12-4 with TRBJ1-2; D remains unclear. V was pared by 7 bases and J by 5 bases, with 11 bases between. This CDR3 is 12 amino acids long. CDR3 amino acids: CASKSDGYGYTF. CDR3 nucleotides: TGTGCCAGCAAGTCGGACGGTTATGGCTACACCTTC.

This clone was recorded only once. This chain connects TRBV6-1 to TRBJ1-4; D call uncertain. The V gene lost 4 bases and the J gene lost 0 bases, with 21 bases spanning the gap. This CDR3 has 19 amino acids. Germline CDR1 reads MNHNS; CDR2 reads SASEGT. Here the CDR3 reads CASSGSVGSLLATNEKLFF. The CDR3 DNA follows: TGTGCCAGCAGTGGGTCGGTGGGCAGTTTATTAGCAACTAATGAAAAACTGTTTTTT.

The chain carries TRBV11-2 and TRBJ2-1, with D perhaps matching TRBD1 (6 bases). The CDR3 sequence is 15 residues long. Germline V gives CDR1 SGHAT, CDR2 FQNNGV. Trimming pared 5 bases from V and 0 bases from J, leaving 11 bases between. The CDR3 DNA reads as TGTGCCAGCAGCCCTACAGGGAGCTCCTACAATGAGCAGTTCTTC. Its protein is CASSPTGSSYNEQFF. Combining the CDR3 with reference TRBV11-2 and TRBJ2-1 gives the whole variable domain EAGVAQSPRYKIIEKRQSVAFWCNPISGHATLYWYQQILGQGPKLLIQFQNNGVVDDSQLPKDRFSAERLKGVDSTLKIQPAKLEDSAVYLCASSPTGSSYNEQFFGPGTRLTVL.

The rearrangement links TRBV9 to TRBJ1-2; D might be TRBD1 (5 bases). Trimming pared 0 bases from V and 4 bases from J, leaving 10 bases between. Looked up from germline, CDR1 is SGDLS and CDR2 is YYNGEE. The CDR3 is 14 amino acids. The CDR3 reads CASSVADSRYGYTF. For the CDR3, the DNA is TGTGCCAGCAGCGTAGCAGACAGCCGCTATGGCTACACCTTC.

This chain uses TRBV14 with TRBJ2-5, with TRBD1 as a possible D gene (5 bases). The germline V gene has CDR1 SGHDN and CDR2 FVKESK. The CDR3 contains 12 residues. Trimming left V 8 bases short and J 2 bases short, with 9 bases between. CDR3 nucleotides: TGTGCCAGCCGGAGACAGCAAGAGACCCAGTACTTC. As protein: CASRRQQETQYF. Full variable domain (remainder filled in from reference TRBV14 and TRBJ2-5): EAGVTQFPSHSVIEKGQTVTLRCDPISGHDNLYWYRRVMGKEIKFLLHFVKESKQDESGMPNNRFLAERTGGTYSTLKVQPAELEDSGVYFCASRRQQETQYFGPGTRLLVL.

The chain combines TRBV13 with TRBJ2-7, with unresolved D. Deletions cut 0 bases from V and 3 bases from J, with 15 bases between. The CDR3 length is 16 residues. The germline gives CDR1 PRHDT, CDR2 FYEKMQ (reference sequence). CDR3 protein: CASSLGHGVLDYEQYF. The CDR3 DNA follows: TGTGCCAGCAGCTTAGGCCATGGGGTTTTGGACTACGAGCAGTACTTC.

The chain combines TRBV6-1 with TRBJ2-7, with D possibly matching TRBD2 (5 bases). The CDR3 has 12 amino acids. V was pared by 2 bases and J by 7 bases, with 9 bases between. CDR1 and CDR2 (germline): MNHNS, SASEGT. CDR3 residues: CASSELGGEQYF. The CDR3 DNA reads TGTGCCAGCAGTGAACTCGGAGGTGAGCAGTACTTC.